The sequence of this T cell receptor (beta chain) was determined in a study of blood T cell repertoires in COVID-19. Authors' data handling: Amplification from reference gene primers served as the basis for estimated nucleated cell counts. Assay: immunoSEQ multiplex PCR; the TCRdb copy retains only in-frame clones and omits some. V and J calls and clone size follow that table, whereas D and trimming were derived from the DNA. The sample lists 250,000 to 350,000 clones, around 87% occurring once. The CDR3 length is 13 residues. Trimming stripped 3 bases from V and 9 bases from J, with 15 bases between. The V gene's germline CDR1 is DFQATT and CDR2 SNEGSKA (reference sequence).

V usage is TRBV20-1 and J usage is TRBJ2-1; D might be TRBD1 (5 bases). The sample comprised peripheral blood. This TCR derives from a woman in her forties or fifties who had recovered from COVID-19. CDR3 region: CSASQAAQGEQFF. In DNA form, the CDR3 reads TGCAGTGCTAGTCAAGCTGCGCAGGGTGAGCAGTTCTTC.